A selection of T cell receptor beta chains follows, all from one sample in a study of control samples from healthy donors and cancer patients. Clones were sequenced by immunoSEQ multiplex PCR, and TCRdb holds only the in-frame ones, with some missing. The sample lists about 160,000 clones, roughly 95% seen once, with over 1% in the top ten. The source material was blood. Every receptor here comes from a woman younger than 45 in good health. Each CDR3 is given with its conserved first and last residue. Fields, in order: V gene, J gene, CDR3 protein.

V: TRBV13; J: TRBJ2-1; CDR3: CASSIRDRVYNEQFF
V: TRBV27; J: TRBJ2-4; CDR3: CASSSPDRDIQYF
V: TRBV5-4; J: TRBJ2-1; CDR3: CASSSPIGGENEQFF
V: TRBV6-6; J: TRBJ2-1; CDR3: CASSYDGRAFHEQFF
V: TRBV11-3; J: TRBJ2-5; CDR3: CASSSTGSQETQYF
V: TRBV12-3/TRBV12-4; J: TRBJ1-1; CDR3: CASRYASTEAFF
V: TRBV30; J: TRBJ2-7; CDR3: CAWSDEGSSYEQYF
V: TRBV30; J: TRBJ1-4; CDR3: CAWNPGGNEKLFF
V: TRBV3-1/TRBV3-2; J: TRBJ1-6; CDR3: CASSQGAYNSPLHF
V: TRBV20-1; J: TRBJ1-6; CDR3: CSASKTASSNSPLHF
V: TRBV7-6; J: TRBJ2-2; CDR3: CASSLGLAGANTGELFF
V: TRBV10-1; J: TRBJ1-6; CDR3: CASSEGQGVNSPLHF
V: TRBV12-3/TRBV12-4; J: TRBJ2-7; CDR3: CASSLIDEQYF
V: TRBV9; J: TRBJ1-1; CDR3: CASRRQGSMGTEAFF
V: TRBV10-1; J: TRBJ2-1; CDR3: CASSVDPVSGGLGREQFF
V: TRBV27; J: TRBJ1-3; CDR3: CASSPGVSGNTIYF
V: TRBV27; J: TRBJ1-5; CDR3: CASSPLEGSSNQPQHF
V: TRBV2; J: TRBJ2-1; CDR3: CASSSPGRAYNEQFF
V: TRBV19; J: TRBJ1-2; CDR3: CASSIVQGHYGYTF
V: TRBV5-8; J: TRBJ1-1; CDR3: CASRETGTTTEAFF
V: TRBV5-5; J: TRBJ1-5; CDR3: CASSLGLTRGSNQPQHF
V: TRBV12-3/TRBV12-4; J: TRBJ1-1; CDR3: CASTLSGNTEAFF
V: TRBV6-5; J: TRBJ1-2; CDR3: CASRFDSPRGGYTF
V: TRBV18; J: TRBJ2-3; CDR3: CASSPQRGTDTQYF
V: TRBV2; J: TRBJ1-1; CDR3: CASILEGSTEAFF
V: TRBV7-8; J: TRBJ2-2; CDR3: CASSSSITGELFF
V: TRBV5-5; J: TRBJ2-1; CDR3: CASSLRLAQYNEQFF
V: TRBV4-1; J: TRBJ2-1; CDR3: CASSQHRGSTGLNEQFF
V: TRBV28; J: TRBJ2-3; CDR3: CASISGQPSSTDTQYF
V: TRBV24-1; J: TRBJ2-7; CDR3: CATSESDPKTGTYEQYF
V: TRBV2; J: TRBJ1-5; CDR3: CASSDGGKGQPQHF
V: TRBV6-4; J: TRBJ1-2; CDR3: CASSDLPGQDGYTF
V: TRBV7-8; J: TRBJ1-1; CDR3: CASSLGGWTEAFF
V: TRBV30; J: TRBJ2-7; CDR3: CAWSRWEKPYEQYF
V: TRBV28; J: TRBJ1-5; CDR3: CASSFLSGWGNQPQHF
V: TRBV28; J: TRBJ1-4; CDR3: CASKKGGEGEKLFF
V: TRBV5-1; J: TRBJ2-1; CDR3: CASSLEGLHYNEQFF
V: TRBV6-6; J: TRBJ2-5; CDR3: CASSPDLETQYF
V: TRBV28; J: TRBJ1-1; CDR3: CASRGMNTEAFF
V: TRBV10-2; J: TRBJ2-2; CDR3: CASARSGELFF
V: TRBV10-3; J: TRBJ1-3; CDR3: CAAGRTGPILFSGNTIYF
V: TRBV5-6; J: TRBJ1-5; CDR3: CASSFGTGISNQPQHF
V: TRBV28; J: TRBJ2-7; CDR3: CASSLSADIQQYF
V: TRBV5-4; J: TRBJ2-7; CDR3: CASSTTSGRYALNEQYF
V: TRBV5-4; J: TRBJ2-2; CDR3: CASSLGQGDTGELFF
V: TRBV6-5; J: TRBJ1-1; CDR3: CASRPGQNTEAFF
V: TRBV18; J: TRBJ2-5; CDR3: CASSPARRETQYF
V: TRBV29-1; J: TRBJ1-3; CDR3: CSVQTGSSGNTIYF
V: TRBV5-8; J: TRBJ1-2; CDR3: CASSLGTVAALYGYTF
V: TRBV6-5; J: TRBJ1-1; CDR3: CASSSTVSEAFF
V: TRBV4-1; J: TRBJ2-7; CDR3: CASSQAEGPSYEQYF
V: TRBV14; J: TRBJ1-6; CDR3: CASSHPYSPLHF
V: TRBV11-3; J: TRBJ2-1; CDR3: CASSLGTYNEQFF
V: TRBV3-1/TRBV3-2; J: TRBJ2-7; CDR3: CASSQKGQGGHEQYF